This T cell receptor (beta chain) was documented in a study of T cells after yellow fever vaccination. Study-wide points: Clones that expanded after primary vaccination mostly reappeared after the booster (just under 98% CD4, 80% to 90% CD8). Weaker overall, the secondary response nonetheless peaked faster (day 5 versus 15).

This clonotype appeared many times. The target antigen is unknown. Trimming stripped 0 bases from V and 0 bases from J, with 9 bases between. The CDR3 consists of 17 residues. Germline V gene sequence: CDR1 MNHEY, CDR2 SMNVEV (reference sequence). TCRdb re-analysed the 5' RACE reads in MiXCR, keeping a single row per CDR3 protein. The data hold 29,000 or so distinct CDR3 sequences, with 5% observed a single time. The specimen comprised CD8+ T cells sorted from PBMCs, sampled 10 days after the yellow fever booster vaccination. The TCR sequence derives from a man between 25 and 39 years old who received the YFV17D yellow fever vaccine. The chain carries TRBV27 and TRBJ1-6, with no clear D. Here the CDR3 reads CASSLSTESSYNSPLHF. CDR3 sequence (DNA): TGTGCCAGCAGTTTATCGACGGAGAGCTCCTATAATTCACCCCTCCACTTT.